This T cell receptor beta chain was retrieved from a study of identical twins. The study's findings and limits: Insertions ran lower in abundant cord blood beta clonotypes, though not in memory repertoires.

In its sample, this clonotype was seen many times. What it recognizes is unknown. The CDR3 is 14 residues long. Germline CDR1 MNHEY, CDR2 SVGAGI. V dropped 5 bases and J dropped 5; count of bases not matched to a gene: 7. Template switching created a universal primer site, and the cDNA included unique molecular identifiers. TCRdb reprocessed the 5' RACE reads with MiXCR, giving one entry per CDR3 protein. The repertoire holds 640,000 or so distinct CDR3 sequences, with 5.5% to 6.5% as singletons. The chain joins TRBV6-5 to TRBJ2-5, with 8 bases lining up with TRBD2. The sequenced sample consisted of naive T cells sorted from blood. The receptor comes from a man aged 18-30 years in good health. CDR3 DNA sequence: TGTGCCAGCAGTACTCAAGCGGGAGTGGAGACCCAGTACTTC. Protein product: CASSTQAGVETQYF.